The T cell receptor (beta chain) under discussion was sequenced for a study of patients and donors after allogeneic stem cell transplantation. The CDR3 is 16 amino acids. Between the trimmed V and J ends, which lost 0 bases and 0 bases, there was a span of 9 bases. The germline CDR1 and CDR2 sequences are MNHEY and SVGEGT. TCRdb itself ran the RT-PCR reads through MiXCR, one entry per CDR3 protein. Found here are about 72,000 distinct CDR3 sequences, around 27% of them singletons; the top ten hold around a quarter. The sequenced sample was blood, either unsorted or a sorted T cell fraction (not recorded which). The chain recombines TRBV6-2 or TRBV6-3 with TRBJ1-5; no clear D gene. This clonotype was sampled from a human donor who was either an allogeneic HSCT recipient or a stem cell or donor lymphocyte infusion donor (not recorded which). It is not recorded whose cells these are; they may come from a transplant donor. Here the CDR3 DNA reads TGTGCCAGCAGTTACTCTGGGTTCTATAGCAATCAGCCCCAGCATTTT. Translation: CASSYSGFYSNQPQHF.